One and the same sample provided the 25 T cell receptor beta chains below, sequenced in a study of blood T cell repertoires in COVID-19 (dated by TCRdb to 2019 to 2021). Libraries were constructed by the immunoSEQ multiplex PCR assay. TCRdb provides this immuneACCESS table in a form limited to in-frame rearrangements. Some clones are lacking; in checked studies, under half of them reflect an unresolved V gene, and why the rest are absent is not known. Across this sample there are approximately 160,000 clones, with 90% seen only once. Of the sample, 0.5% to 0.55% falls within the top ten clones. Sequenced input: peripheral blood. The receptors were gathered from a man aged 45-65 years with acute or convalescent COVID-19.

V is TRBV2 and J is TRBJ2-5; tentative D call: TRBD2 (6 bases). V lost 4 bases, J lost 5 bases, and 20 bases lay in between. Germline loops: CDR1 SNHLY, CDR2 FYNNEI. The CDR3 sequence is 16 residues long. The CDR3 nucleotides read TGTGCCAGCAGTGCGTCCCGGGGAGCCGCGGGGGAGACCCAGTACTTC. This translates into CASSASRGAAGETQYF.

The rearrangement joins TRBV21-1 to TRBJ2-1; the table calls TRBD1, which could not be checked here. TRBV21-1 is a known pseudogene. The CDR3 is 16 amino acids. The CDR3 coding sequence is TGTGCCAGCAGCGAAGGACAGGGGCCGACCTACAATGAGCAGTTCTTC. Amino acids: CASSEGQGPTYNEQFF.

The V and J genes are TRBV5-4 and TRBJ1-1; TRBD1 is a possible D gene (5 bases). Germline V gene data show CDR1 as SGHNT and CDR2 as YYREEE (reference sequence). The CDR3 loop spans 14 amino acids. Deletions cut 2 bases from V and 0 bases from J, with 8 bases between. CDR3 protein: CASSFDSLNTEAFF. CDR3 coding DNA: TGTGCCAGCAGCTTTGACAGCCTGAACACTGAAGCTTTCTTT.

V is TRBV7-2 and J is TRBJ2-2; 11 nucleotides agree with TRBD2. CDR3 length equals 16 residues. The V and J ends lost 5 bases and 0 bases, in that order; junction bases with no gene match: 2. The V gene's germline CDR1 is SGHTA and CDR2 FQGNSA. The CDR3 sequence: CASSLSGGANTGELFF. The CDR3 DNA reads TGTGCCAGCAGCCTTAGCGGGGGGGCGAACACCGGGGAGCTGTTTTTT. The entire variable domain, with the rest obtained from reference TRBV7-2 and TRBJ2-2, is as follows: GAGVSQSPSNKVTEKGKDVELRCDPISGHTALYWYRQSLGQGLEFLIYFQGNSAPDKSGLPSDRFSAERTGGSVSTLTIQRTQQEDSAVYLCASSLSGGANTGELFFGEGSRLTVL.

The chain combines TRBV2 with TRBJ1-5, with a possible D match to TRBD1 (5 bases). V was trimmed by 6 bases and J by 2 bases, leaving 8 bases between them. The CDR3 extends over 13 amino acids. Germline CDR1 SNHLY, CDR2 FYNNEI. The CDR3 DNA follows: TGTGCCAGCAGAGACAGTGGCAATCAGCCCCAGCATTTT. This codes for CASRDSGNQPQHF.

The CDR3 nucleotides are TGTGCCAGCACACAGGGGTGGGATTCACCCCTCCACTTT. Its protein is CASTQGWDSPLHF. V gene TRBV28 combines with J gene TRBJ1-6, with TRBD1 matching 7 bases. The CDR3 sequence is 13 residues long. Unmatched junction bases numbered 5, after V lost 7 bases and J lost 8 bases. Germline CDR1 MDHEN, CDR2 SYDVKM.

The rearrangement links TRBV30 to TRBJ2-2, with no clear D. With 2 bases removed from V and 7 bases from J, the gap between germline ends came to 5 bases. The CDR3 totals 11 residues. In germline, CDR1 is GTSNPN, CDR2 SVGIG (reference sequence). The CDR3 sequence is CAWSYIGELFF. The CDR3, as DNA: TGTGCCTGGAGTTACATCGGGGAGCTGTTTTTT.

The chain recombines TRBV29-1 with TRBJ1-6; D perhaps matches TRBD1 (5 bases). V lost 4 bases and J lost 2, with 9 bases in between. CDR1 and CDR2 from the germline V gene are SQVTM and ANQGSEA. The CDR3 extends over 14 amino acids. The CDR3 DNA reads TGCAGCGTTGCGACAGAGCCCTATAATTCACCCCTCCACTTT. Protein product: CSVATEPYNSPLHF. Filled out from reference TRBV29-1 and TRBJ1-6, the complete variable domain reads SAVISQKPSRDICQRGTSLTIQCQVDSQVTMMFWYRQQPGQSLTLIATANQGSEATYESGFVIDKFPISRPNLTFSTLTVSNMSPEDSSIYLCSVATEPYNSPLHFGNGTRLTVT.

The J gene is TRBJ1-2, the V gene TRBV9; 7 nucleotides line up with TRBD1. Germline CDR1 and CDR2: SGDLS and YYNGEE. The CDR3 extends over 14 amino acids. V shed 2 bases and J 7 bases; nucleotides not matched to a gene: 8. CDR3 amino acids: CASSVGQLRSGYTF. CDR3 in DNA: TGTGCCAGCAGCGTGGGACAGCTACGAAGTGGCTACACCTTC.

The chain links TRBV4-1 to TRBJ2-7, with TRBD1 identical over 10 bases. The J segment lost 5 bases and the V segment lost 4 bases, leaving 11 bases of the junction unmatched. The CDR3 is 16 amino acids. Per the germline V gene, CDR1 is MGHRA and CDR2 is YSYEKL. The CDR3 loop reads CASSRLEGTGVNEQYF. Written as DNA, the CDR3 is TGCGCCAGCAGCCGCCTCGAAGGGACAGGGGTAAACGAGCAGTACTTC.

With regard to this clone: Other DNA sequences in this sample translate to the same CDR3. Here the CDR3 reads CASRGRDYGYTF. In nucleotides, the CDR3 is TGTGCGAGCCGGGGAAGGGACTATGGCTACACCTTC. The chain combines TRBV28 with TRBJ1-2; D is undetermined. Per the germline V gene, CDR1 is MDHEN and CDR2 is SYDVKM. The CDR3 totals 12 residues.

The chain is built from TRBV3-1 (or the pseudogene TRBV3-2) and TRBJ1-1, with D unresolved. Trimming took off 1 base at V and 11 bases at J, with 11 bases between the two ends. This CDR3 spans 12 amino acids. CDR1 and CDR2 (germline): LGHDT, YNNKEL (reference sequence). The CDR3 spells CASSQGAGVAFF. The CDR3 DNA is TGTGCCAGCAGCCAAGGAGCCGGGGTGGCTTTCTTT.

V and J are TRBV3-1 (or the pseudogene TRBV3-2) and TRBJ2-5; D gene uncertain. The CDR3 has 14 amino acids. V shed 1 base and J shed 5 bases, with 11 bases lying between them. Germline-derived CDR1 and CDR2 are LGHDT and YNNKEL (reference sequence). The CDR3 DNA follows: TGTGCCAGCAGCCAAGGGGCGTTAGAGGAGACCCAGTACTTC. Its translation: CASSQGALEETQYF.

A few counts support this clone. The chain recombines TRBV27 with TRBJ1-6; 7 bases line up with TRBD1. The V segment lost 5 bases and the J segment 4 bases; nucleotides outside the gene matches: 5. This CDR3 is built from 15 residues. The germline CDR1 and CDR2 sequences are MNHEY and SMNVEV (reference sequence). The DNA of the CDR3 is TGTGCCAGCAGTCCGCGGGACAGTTATAATTCACCCCTCCACTTT. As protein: CASSPRDSYNSPLHF.

Written as DNA, the CDR3 is TGTGCCAGCAGGGCAGGTACGTTCATGAACACTGAAGCTTTCTTT. Amino acids: CASRAGTFMNTEAFF. The chain is built from TRBV6-6 and TRBJ1-1; unclear D gene. CDR1 and CDR2 (germline): MNHNY, SVGAGI (reference sequence). Trimming took off 6 bases at V and 0 bases at J, with 14 bases between the two ends. The CDR3 runs to 15 residues.

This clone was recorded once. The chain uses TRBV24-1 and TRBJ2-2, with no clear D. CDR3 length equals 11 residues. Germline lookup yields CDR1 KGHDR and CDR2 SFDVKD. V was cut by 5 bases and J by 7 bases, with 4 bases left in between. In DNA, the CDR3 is TGTGCCACCAGTGTTCACGGGGAGCTGTTTTTT. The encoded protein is CATSVHGELFF.

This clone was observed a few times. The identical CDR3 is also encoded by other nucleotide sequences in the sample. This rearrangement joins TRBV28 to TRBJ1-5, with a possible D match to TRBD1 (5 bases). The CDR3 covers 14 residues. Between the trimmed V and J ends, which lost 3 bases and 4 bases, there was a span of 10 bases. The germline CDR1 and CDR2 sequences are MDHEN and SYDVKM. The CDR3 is CASSLGQGNQPQHF. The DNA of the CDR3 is TGTGCCAGCAGTTTGGGTCAGGGTAATCAGCCCCAGCATTTT. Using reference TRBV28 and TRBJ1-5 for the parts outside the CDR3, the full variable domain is DVKVTQSSRYLVKRTGEKVFLECVQDMDHENMFWYRQDPGLGLRLIYFSYDVKMKEKGDIPEGYSVSREKKERFSLILESASTNQTSMYLCASSLGQGNQPQHFGDGTRLSIL.

The CDR3 DNA sequence: TGTGCCAGCCGGACAGGGGGCGAAGAGACCCAGTACTTC. Protein: CASRTGGEETQYF. The chain has TRBV19 and TRBJ2-5, with TRBD1 identical over 11 bases. This CDR3 spans 13 amino acids. Trimming cost V 9 bases and J 3 bases; bases outside gene matches: 3. Germline V gene lookup returns CDR1 LNHDA and CDR2 SQIVND (reference sequence).

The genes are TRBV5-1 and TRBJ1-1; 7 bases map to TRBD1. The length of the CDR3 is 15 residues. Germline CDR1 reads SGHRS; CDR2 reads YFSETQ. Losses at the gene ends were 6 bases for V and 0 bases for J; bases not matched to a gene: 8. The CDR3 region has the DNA TGCGCCAGCAACGAGGGGGCAGGGTTGAACACTGAAGCTTTCTTT. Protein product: CASNEGAGLNTEAFF. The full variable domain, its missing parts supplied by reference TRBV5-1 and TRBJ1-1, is KAGVTQTPRYLIKTRGQQVTLSCSPISGHRSVSWYQQTPGQGLQFLFEYFSETQRNKGNFPGRFSGRQFSNSRSEMNVSTLELGDSALYLCASNEGAGLNTEAFFGQGTRLTVV.

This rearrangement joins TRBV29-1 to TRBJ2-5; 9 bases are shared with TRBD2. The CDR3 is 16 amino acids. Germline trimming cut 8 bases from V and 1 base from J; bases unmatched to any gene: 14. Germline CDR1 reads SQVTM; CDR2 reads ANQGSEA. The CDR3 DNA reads TGCAGCTTTTCCCCGTGGGCGGGGGGGATCCAAGAGACCCAGTACTTC. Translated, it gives CSFSPWAGGIQETQYF.

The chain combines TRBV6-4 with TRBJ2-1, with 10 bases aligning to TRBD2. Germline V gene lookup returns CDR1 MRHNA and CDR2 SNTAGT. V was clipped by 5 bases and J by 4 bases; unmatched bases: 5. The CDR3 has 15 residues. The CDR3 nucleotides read TGTGCCAGCAGTCCGCTAGCGGGGGTTTACAATGAGCAGTTCTTC. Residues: CASSPLAGVYNEQFF.

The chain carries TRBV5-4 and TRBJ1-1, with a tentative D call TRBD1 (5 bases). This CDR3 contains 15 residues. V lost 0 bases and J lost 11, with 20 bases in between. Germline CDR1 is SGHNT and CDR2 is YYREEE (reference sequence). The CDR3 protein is CASSLGGGEWLEAFF. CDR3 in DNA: TGTGCCAGCAGCTTGGGGGGGGGTGAATGGCTAGAGGCTTTCTTT.

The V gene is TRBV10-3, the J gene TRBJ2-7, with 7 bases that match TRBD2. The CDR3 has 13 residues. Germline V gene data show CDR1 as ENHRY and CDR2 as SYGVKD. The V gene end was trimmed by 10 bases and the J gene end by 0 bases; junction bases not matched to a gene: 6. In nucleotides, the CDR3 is TGTGCCACCCGGCAGCGGGACTCCTACGAGCAGTACTTC. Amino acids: CATRQRDSYEQYF.

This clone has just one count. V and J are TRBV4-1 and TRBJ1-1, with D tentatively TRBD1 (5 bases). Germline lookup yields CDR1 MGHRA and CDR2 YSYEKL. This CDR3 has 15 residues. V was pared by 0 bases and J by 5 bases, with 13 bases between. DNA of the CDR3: TGCGCCAGCAGCCAAGATCACAGGACCATTACTGAAGCTTTCTTT. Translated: CASSQDHRTITEAFF.

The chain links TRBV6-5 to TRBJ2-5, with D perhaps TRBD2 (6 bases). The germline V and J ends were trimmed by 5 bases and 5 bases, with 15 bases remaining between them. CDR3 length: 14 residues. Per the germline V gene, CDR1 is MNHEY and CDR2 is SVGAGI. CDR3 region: CASSNRPSEETQYF. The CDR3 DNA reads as TGTGCCAGCAGTAACCGCCCTAGCGAGGAGACCCAGTACTTC.